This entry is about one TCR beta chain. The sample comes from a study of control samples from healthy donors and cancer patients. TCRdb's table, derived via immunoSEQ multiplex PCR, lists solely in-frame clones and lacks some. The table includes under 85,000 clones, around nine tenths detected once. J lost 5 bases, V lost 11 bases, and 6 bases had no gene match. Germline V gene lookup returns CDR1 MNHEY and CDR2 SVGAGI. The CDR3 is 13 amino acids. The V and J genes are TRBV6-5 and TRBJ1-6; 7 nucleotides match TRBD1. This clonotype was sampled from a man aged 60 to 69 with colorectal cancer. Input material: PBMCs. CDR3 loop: CAGSQGNNSPLHF. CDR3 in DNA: TGTGCCGGATCACAGGGGAATAATTCACCCCTCCACTTT.